This TCR beta chain is from a study of cytomegalovirus exposure and HLA in healthy donors. The PCR was carried out with 60 Vbeta primers and 13 Jbeta primers. Libraries were prepared by immunoSEQ multiplex PCR; TCRdb keeps only in-frame clonotypes and omits some of them. The repertoire holds roughly 120,000 clones, with 80% as singletons. This clone appeared a single time. V was shortened by 2 bases and J by 7 bases, with 14 bases between the two germline ends. CDR3 length: 14 residues. In germline, CDR1 is KGHSH, CDR2 LQKENI. The chain employs TRBV18 and TRBJ1-1; tentative D call: TRBD1 (5 bases). Sample: PBMCs. The receptor was isolated from a female donor in good health and CMV-seropositive. DNA of the CDR3: TGTGCCAGCTCACCAAACCGGGACTATGGTGAAGCTTTCTTT. Translation gives CASSPNRDYGEAFF.